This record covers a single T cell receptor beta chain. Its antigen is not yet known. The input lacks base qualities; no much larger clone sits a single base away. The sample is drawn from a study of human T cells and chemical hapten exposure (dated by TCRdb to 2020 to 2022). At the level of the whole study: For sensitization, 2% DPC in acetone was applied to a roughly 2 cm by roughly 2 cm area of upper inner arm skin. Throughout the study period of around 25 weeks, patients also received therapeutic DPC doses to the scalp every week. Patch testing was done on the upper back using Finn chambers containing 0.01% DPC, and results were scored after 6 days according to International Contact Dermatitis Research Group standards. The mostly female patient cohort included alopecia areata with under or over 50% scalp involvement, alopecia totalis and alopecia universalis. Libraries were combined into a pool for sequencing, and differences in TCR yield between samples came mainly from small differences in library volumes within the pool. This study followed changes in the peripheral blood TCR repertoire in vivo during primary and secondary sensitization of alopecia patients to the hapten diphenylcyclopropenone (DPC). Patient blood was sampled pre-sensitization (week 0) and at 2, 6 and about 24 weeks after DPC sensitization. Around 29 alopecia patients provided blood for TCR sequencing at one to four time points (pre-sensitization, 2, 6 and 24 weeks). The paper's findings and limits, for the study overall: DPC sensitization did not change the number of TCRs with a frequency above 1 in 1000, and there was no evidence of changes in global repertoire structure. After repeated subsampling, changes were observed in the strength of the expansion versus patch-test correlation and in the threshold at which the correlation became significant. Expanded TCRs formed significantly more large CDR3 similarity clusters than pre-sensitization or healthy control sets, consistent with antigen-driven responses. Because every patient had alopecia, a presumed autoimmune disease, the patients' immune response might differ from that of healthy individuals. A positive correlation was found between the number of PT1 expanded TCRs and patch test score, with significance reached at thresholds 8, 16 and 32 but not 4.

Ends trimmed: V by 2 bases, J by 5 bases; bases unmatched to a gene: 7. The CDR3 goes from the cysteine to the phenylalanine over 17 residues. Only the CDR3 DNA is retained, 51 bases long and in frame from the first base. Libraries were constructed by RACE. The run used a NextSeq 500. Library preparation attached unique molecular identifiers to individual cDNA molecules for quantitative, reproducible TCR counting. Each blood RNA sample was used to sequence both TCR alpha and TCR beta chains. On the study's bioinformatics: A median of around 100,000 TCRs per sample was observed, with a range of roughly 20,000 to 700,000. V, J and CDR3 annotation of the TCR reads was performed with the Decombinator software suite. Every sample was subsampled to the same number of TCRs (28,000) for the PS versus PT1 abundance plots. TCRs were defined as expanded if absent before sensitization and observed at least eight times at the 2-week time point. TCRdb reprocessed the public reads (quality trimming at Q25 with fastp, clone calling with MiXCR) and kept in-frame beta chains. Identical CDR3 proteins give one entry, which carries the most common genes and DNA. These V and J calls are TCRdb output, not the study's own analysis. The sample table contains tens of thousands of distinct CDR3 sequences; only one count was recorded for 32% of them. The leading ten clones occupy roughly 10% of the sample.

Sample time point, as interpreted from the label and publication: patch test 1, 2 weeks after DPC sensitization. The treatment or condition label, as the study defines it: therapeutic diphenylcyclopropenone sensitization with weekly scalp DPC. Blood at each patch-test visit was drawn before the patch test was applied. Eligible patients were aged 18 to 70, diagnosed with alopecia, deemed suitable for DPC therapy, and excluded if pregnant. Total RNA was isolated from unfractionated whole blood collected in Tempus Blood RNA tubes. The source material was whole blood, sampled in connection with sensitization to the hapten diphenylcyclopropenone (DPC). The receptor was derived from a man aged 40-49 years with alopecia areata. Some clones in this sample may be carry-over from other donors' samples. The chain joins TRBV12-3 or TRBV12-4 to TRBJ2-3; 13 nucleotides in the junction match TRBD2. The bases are TGTGCCAGCAGTTTAATGGCACTAGCGGGAGGGATAGATACGCAGTATTTT. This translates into CASSLMALAGGIDTQYF.